The 18 T cell receptor beta chains presented below share a single source sample, sequenced in a study of cytomegalovirus exposure and HLA in healthy donors. The PCR was carried out with 60 Vbeta primers and 13 Jbeta primers. The protocol was immunoSEQ multiplex PCR, while the TCRdb copy is restricted to in-frame clones and leaves out a portion. Altogether 200,000 to 250,000 clones are present, around 75% being singletons, with the ten largest covering less than 2%. The material sequenced was PBMCs. These TCRs come from a woman younger than 45 in good health and CMV-seronegative.

This chain joins TRBV19 and TRBJ2-1; 8 bases are a match to TRBD2. After removal of 5 bases from V and 6 bases from J, the junction contained 3 bases not matched to a gene. The germline gives CDR1 LNHDA, CDR2 SQIVND (reference sequence). CDR3 length: 13 amino acids. The CDR3 region has the DNA TGTGCCAGTAGTGTGACTAGCGCCAATGAGCAGTTCTTC. Translating gives CASSVTSANEQFF.

This clone was seen more than once but under ten times. Since a far larger clone is one base different, this is likely a read error. The chain carries TRBV6-5 and TRBJ1-1; possibly TRBD1 for D (6 bases). The CDR3 length is 13 residues. Germline CDR1 MNHEY, CDR2 SVGAGI. The CDR3 region is CPSSPQGGTEAFF. CDR3 sequence (DNA): TGTCCCAGCAGTCCACAGGGTGGTACTGAAGCTTTCTTT.

In the case of this clone: Other DNA sequences in the same sample also yield this CDR3. This chain connects TRBV19 to TRBJ2-1, with 7 bases fitting TRBD2. Germline lookup yields CDR1 LNHDA and CDR2 SQIVND (reference sequence). The CDR3 length is 15 residues. V was clipped by 2 bases and J by 8 bases; unmatched bases: 9. The DNA of the CDR3 is TGTGCCAGTAGTATACGCGGGAGCCTTCGGGATGAGCAGTTCTTC. Encoded protein: CASSIRGSLRDEQFF.

The chain uses TRBV11-2 and TRBJ2-1; 8 bases are shared with TRBD2. This CDR3 has 15 residues. Germline trimming cut 5 bases from V and 3 bases from J; bases unmatched to any gene: 6. The germline V gene encodes CDR1 SGHAT and CDR2 FQNNGV. The CDR3 is CASSLYSGSYNEQFF. The CDR3 nucleotides read TGTGCCAGCAGCCTATACAGCGGGAGCTACAATGAGCAGTTCTTC.

The chain is built from TRBV15 and TRBJ1-4; D is undetermined. The CDR3 has 16 residues. Trimming pared 1 base from V and 4 bases from J, leaving 13 bases between. Germline CDR1 LNHNV, CDR2 YYDKDF (reference sequence). This CDR3 is CATSRGVESLNEKLFF. Written as DNA, the CDR3 is TGTGCCACCAGCAGAGGAGTCGAATCGCTTAATGAAAAACTGTTTTTT.

Remarks on this clone: Other DNA sequences from this sample encode an identical CDR3 as well. V gene TRBV7-2 combines with J gene TRBJ1-1; D gene ambiguous. V lost 2 bases and J 1 base, leaving 8 bases between the germline ends. Germline V gene sequence: CDR1 SGHTA, CDR2 FQGNSA. This CDR3 region has 14 residues. The CDR3 DNA sequence: TGTGCCAGCAGCTTACTGCCCGGGAACACTGAAGCTTTCTTT. Translating it yields CASSLLPGNTEAFF. Combining the CDR3 with reference TRBV7-2 and TRBJ1-1 gives the whole variable domain GAGVSQSPSNKVTEKGKDVELRCDPISGHTALYWYRQSLGQGLEFLIYFQGNSAPDKSGLPSDRFSAERTGGSVSTLTIQRTQQEDSAVYLCASSLLPGNTEAFFGQGTRLTVV.

The gene calls are TRBV6-5 and TRBJ2-2; 7 bases align to TRBD1. CDR1 and CDR2 (germline): MNHEY, SVGAGI. The V gene end was trimmed by 6 bases and the J gene end by 1 base; junction bases not matched to a gene: 2. The length of the CDR3 is 14 residues. The CDR3 nucleotides read TGTGCCAGCAGGCGGACAGGGAACACCGGGGAGCTGTTTTTT. It translates to CASRRTGNTGELFF.

This chain uses TRBV7-6 with TRBJ2-3; the match to TRBD2 covers 11 bases. The trim removed 1 base at V and 2 bases at J, leaving 8 bases unmatched. The CDR3 sequence is 18 residues long. Germline CDR1 and CDR2: SGHVS and FNYEAQ. CDR3 sequence: CASSLEVRTSGFTDTQYF. DNA for the CDR3: TGTGCCAGCAGCTTAGAGGTCCGGACTAGCGGGTTCACAGATACGCAGTATTTT.

As to this clone: The junction does not match germline at one end; this may be a read error. This sequence joins TRBV19 and TRBJ1-4; 9 nucleotides match TRBD1. This CDR3 comprises 17 residues. The germline gives CDR1 LNHDA, CDR2 SQIVND (reference sequence). CDR3 region: CDSSPSRDRVSNEKLFF. The DNA of the CDR3 is TGTGACAGTAGCCCTTCCCGGGACAGGGTGTCTAATGAAAAACTGTTTTTT.

This chain joins TRBV2 and TRBJ1-1; D call uncertain. V was pared by 6 bases and J by 7 bases, with 9 bases between. The germline gives CDR1 SNHLY, CDR2 FYNNEI. CDR3 length equals 11 residues. CDR3 protein: CASRLTGEAFF. The CDR3 coding sequence is TGTGCCAGCAGACTGACGGGTGAAGCTTTCTTT. Full variable domain (outside the CDR3, taken from reference TRBV2 and TRBJ1-1): EPEVTQTPSHQVTQMGQEVILRCVPISNHLYFYWYRQILGQKVEFLVSFYNNEISEKSEIFDDQFSVERPDGSNFTLKIRSTKLEDSAMYFCASRLTGEAFFGQGTRLTVV.

The chain is built from TRBV7-8 and TRBJ2-3; TRBD2 aligns across 7 bases. CDR1 SGHVS and CDR2 FQNEAQ come from the germline V gene. This CDR3 has 15 amino acids. V was clipped by 5 bases and J by 4 bases; unmatched bases: 9. The CDR3 loop reads CASSGGGSSADTQYF. The CDR3 DNA follows: TGTGCCAGCAGCGGAGGCGGGAGTTCCGCAGATACGCAGTATTTT.

The chain couples TRBV2 to TRBJ1-2, with TRBD1 matching 7 bases. Germline V CDR1 and CDR2: SNHLY, FYNNEI. The V and J ends lost 6 bases and 5 bases, in that order; junction bases with no gene match: 12. CDR3 length: 15 amino acids. CDR3 sequence reads: CASRPSERTGYGYTF. The CDR3 DNA follows: TGTGCCAGCAGGCCCTCTGAAAGGACAGGTTATGGCTACACCTTC.

This sequence joins TRBV6-5 and TRBJ1-1, with TRBD1 matching over 7 bases. V was pared by 6 bases and J by 3 bases, with 7 bases of the junction left unmatched. Germline CDR1 reads MNHEY; CDR2 reads SVGAGI. This CDR3 spans 14 amino acids. CDR3 sequence reads: CASSRQGRDTEAFF. The CDR3 DNA reads as TGTGCCAGCAGCCGACAGGGAAGGGACACTGAAGCTTTCTTT.

The genes are TRBV5-1 and TRBJ2-2; D may be TRBD2 (6 bases). Deletions cut 0 bases from V and 1 base from J, with 13 bases between. Germline V CDR1 and CDR2: SGHRS, YFSETQ. This CDR3 has 17 residues. CDR3 coding DNA: TGCGCCAGCAGCTTGGAGAATGGTAGCGGGAACACCGGGGAGCTGTTTTTT. This encodes CASSLENGSGNTGELFF.

The chain couples TRBV6-4 to TRBJ1-5; no clear D. CDR3 length: 12 residues. The V gene's germline CDR1 is MRHNA and CDR2 SNTAGT. Trimming took off 6 bases at V and 0 bases at J, with 3 bases between the two ends. In nucleotides, the CDR3 is TGTGCCAGCAGCCATAGCAATCAGCCCCAGCATTTT. Protein sequence: CASSHSNQPQHF.

The chain couples TRBV5-8 to TRBJ2-7; 11 bases are shared with TRBD1. CDR1 is SGHTS and CDR2 is YDEGEE in the germline V gene. Trimming at V came to 0 bases and at J to 3 bases, leaving 5 bases not matched to a gene. The CDR3 spans 16 residues. CDR3 sequence reads: CASSLGLGQGDYEQYF. Here the CDR3 DNA reads TGTGCCAGCAGCTTGGGTTTGGGACAGGGGGACTACGAGCAGTACTTC.

The chain links TRBV29-1 to TRBJ2-1; a possible D gene is TRBD2 (6 bases). V shed 6 bases and J shed 7 bases, with 10 bases lying between them. The V gene's germline CDR1 is SQVTM and CDR2 ANQGSEA. CDR3 size: 11 residues. This CDR3 is CSVGGANEQFF. The CDR3 DNA sequence: TGCAGCGTCGGAGGGGCAAATGAGCAGTTCTTC.

The rearrangement uses TRBV5-1 and TRBJ2-7; the D gene is possibly TRBD2 (6 bases). CDR1 is SGHRS, CDR2 YFSETQ, per germline. V gave up 0 bases and J gave up 6 bases, with 16 bases separating them. The CDR3 contains 15 residues. CDR3: CASSLVVTEGSEQYF. CDR3 in DNA: TGCGCCAGCAGCTTGGTCGTGACGGAGGGATCCGAGCAGTACTTC.